Shown below are 25 T cell receptor beta chains from a single sample sequenced in a study of long-term antiretroviral therapy in people with HIV. They ran version v3.0 of the immunoSEQ assay at survey level. Generated by immunoSEQ multiplex PCR, the TCRdb table keeps only in-frame clones and is missing some. The repertoire holds about 6,500 clones, with approximately 85% as singletons. The sample was unsorted PBMCs, taken 3.7 years after starting antiretroviral therapy. Receptors originate from a woman aged 45-59 years with HIV.

The chain employs TRBV29-1 and TRBJ2-5; TRBD2 agrees at 11 bases. CDR1 and CDR2 (germline): SQVTM, ANQGSEA. The CDR3 is 17 residues long. V lost 1 base and J lost 2; bases outside the gene matches: 9. CDR3: CSVEGVAGGLRQETQYF. The DNA of the CDR3 is TGCAGCGTTGAAGGGGTAGCGGGAGGGCTGAGGCAAGAGACCCAGTACTTC.

This chain links TRBV28 with TRBJ2-5, with TRBD1 identical over 12 bases. In germline, CDR1 is MDHEN, CDR2 SYDVKM. The CDR3 has 17 residues. Germline trimming cut 8 bases from V and 4 bases from J; bases unmatched to any gene: 14. The CDR3 bases are TGTGCCAGCTCCTGGGGGACAGGGGGCTCGAATTTAGAGACCCAGTACTTC. Translation: CASSWGTGGSNLETQYF.

The chain carries TRBV6-1 and TRBJ1-2; D not resolved. Germline V gene data show CDR1 as MNHNS and CDR2 as SASEGT. The V gene lost 2 bases and the J gene lost 4 bases, with 14 bases spanning the gap. The CDR3 has 15 residues. In DNA form, the CDR3 reads TGTGCCAGCAGTGAATGGGTGGGCCCGGGCTATGGCTACACCTTC. Its translation is CASSEWVGPGYGYTF.

This chain connects TRBV28 to TRBJ2-6; D might be TRBD1 (6 bases). Trimming removed 8 bases at V and 4 bases at J, with 15 bases between. Per the germline V gene, CDR1 is MDHEN and CDR2 is SYDVKM. The length of the CDR3 is 15 residues. The CDR3 sequence is CASGLGATGANVLTF. The CDR3 DNA reads TGTGCCAGCGGGTTGGGGGCAACCGGGGCCAACGTCCTGACTTTC.

The chain joins TRBV6-6 to TRBJ2-1; the match to TRBD1 covers 8 bases. Trimming cost V 6 bases and J 8 bases; bases outside gene matches: 12. This CDR3 has 15 amino acids. From germline, CDR1 is MNHNY and CDR2 SVGAGI (reference sequence). The CDR3 DNA follows: TGTGCCAGCAGCGATGTCGGACAGGGTATTGATGAGCAGTTCTTC. Its protein product is CASSDVGQGIDEQFF.

This chain joins TRBV19 and TRBJ2-5; TRBD1 matches at 7 bases. V was pared by 3 bases and J by 2 bases, with 6 bases of the junction left unmatched. Germline V gene lookup returns CDR1 LNHDA and CDR2 SQIVND (reference sequence). This CDR3 is built from 15 residues. CDR3 loop: CASSMWGQKQETQYF. In DNA form, the CDR3 reads TGTGCCAGTAGTATGTGGGGACAGAAACAAGAGACCCAGTACTTC.

The chain couples TRBV5-1 to TRBJ2-2, with 8 bases lining up with TRBD1. CDR3 length equals 17 residues. The ends lost 2 bases at V and 0 bases at J; junction bases unmatched: 6. Germline V gene data show CDR1 as SGHRS and CDR2 as YFSETQ. The CDR3 is CASSFQGAISNTGELFF. The CDR3 DNA follows: TGCGCCAGCAGCTTTCAGGGGGCGATTTCGAACACCGGGGAGCTGTTTTTT. Full variable domain (missing parts from reference TRBV5-1 and TRBJ2-2): KAGVTQTPRYLIKTRGQQVTLSCSPISGHRSVSWYQQTPGQGLQFLFEYFSETQRNKGNFPGRFSGRQFSNSRSEMNVSTLELGDSALYLCASSFQGAISNTGELFFGEGSRLTVL.

This clone was seen more than once but under ten times. V and J are TRBV7-2 and TRBJ2-7, with 9 bases lining up with TRBD2. The CDR3 loop spans 14 amino acids. Per the germline V gene, CDR1 is SGHTA and CDR2 is FQGNSA. Trimming removed 3 bases from V and 6 bases from J; junction bases left unmatched: 6. CDR3 in amino acids: CASSFYSGSTEQYF. Written as DNA, the CDR3 is TGTGCCAGCAGCTTTTATAGCGGGAGCACCGAGCAGTACTTC.

This clone was seen a handful of times. The CDR3 DNA is TGTGCCAGCAGTCCACAGGGGGCAGGCACTGAAGCTTTCTTT. Its protein product is CASSPQGAGTEAFF. V gene TRBV6-6 combines with J gene TRBJ1-1; 9 bases align to TRBD1. Per germline, CDR1 MNHNY and CDR2 SVGAGI (reference sequence). The V and J ends lost 5 bases and 4 bases, in that order; junction bases with no gene match: 5. CDR3 size: 14 residues.

This clone was seen only once. The V and J genes are TRBV5-1 and TRBJ1-4; 8 positions match TRBD1. This CDR3 is 17 amino acids long. Germline CDR1 and CDR2: SGHRS and YFSETQ. V shed 0 bases, J shed 7 bases, and the junction held 11 bases outside the gene matches. The chain's CDR3 is CASSLAGLRGRGEKLFF. For the CDR3, the DNA is TGCGCCAGCAGCTTGGCTGGACTCAGGGGGCGCGGTGAAAAACTGTTTTTT.

The V and J genes are TRBV6-5 and TRBJ2-7; perhaps D is TRBD1 or TRBD2 (6 bases each). This CDR3 comprises 15 residues. Trimming stripped 4 bases from V and 4 bases from J, with 17 bases between. The germline V gene has CDR1 MNHEY and CDR2 SVGAGI. CDR3 sequence (DNA): TGTGCCAGCAGTTTCTCGGGGGCGCAGGGGTACGAGCAGTACTTC. This codes for CASSFSGAQGYEQYF.

The chain combines TRBV15 with TRBJ2-1; 10 bases match TRBD2. The ends lost 1 base at V and 5 bases at J; junction bases unmatched: 2. CDR3 length: 15 amino acids. Germline V lookup: CDR1 LNHNV, CDR2 YYDKDF (reference sequence). Written as DNA, the CDR3 is TGTGCCACCAGCAGAGCCACTAGCGGGAACAATGAGCAGTTCTTC. It translates to CATSRATSGNNEQFF.

The chain is built from TRBV5-4 and TRBJ1-1, with no clear D. This CDR3 is built from 15 residues. V was clipped by 0 bases and J by 4 bases, with 13 bases between them. Germline CDR1 SGHNT, CDR2 YYREEE (reference sequence). The CDR3 coding sequence is TGTGCCAGCAGCTTGGTCCCGACGCAAGTCACTGAAGCTTTCTTT. Residues: CASSLVPTQVTEAFF.

This chain connects TRBV4-2 to TRBJ2-1, with TRBD1 matching over 7 bases. Germline V gives CDR1 LGHNA, CDR2 YNFKEQ. V shed 4 bases, J shed 0 bases, and the junction held 0 bases outside the gene matches. The CDR3 length is 14 residues. CDR3 protein: CASSRDSSYNEQFF. The DNA for the CDR3 is TGTGCCAGCAGCCGGGACAGCTCCTACAATGAGCAGTTCTTC.

This chain joins TRBV15 and TRBJ2-5; TRBD1 agrees at 7 bases. This CDR3 has 13 residues. V lost 11 bases, J lost 2 bases, and 8 bases stayed unmatched. The germline V gene has CDR1 LNHNV and CDR2 YYDKDF (reference sequence). The CDR3 protein is CAVSETGQETQYF. The CDR3 region has the DNA TGTGCCGTCTCGGAGACAGGGCAAGAGACCCAGTACTTC. The whole variable domain, remainder taken from reference TRBV15 and TRBJ2-5, is DAMVIQNPRYQVTQFGKPVTLSCSQTLNHNVMYWYQQKSSQAPKLLFHYYDKDFNNEADTPDNFQSRRPNTSFCFLDIRSPGLGDTAMYLCAVSETGQETQYFGPGTRLLVL.

The J gene is TRBJ2-1, the V gene TRBV2; D is possibly TRBD2 (6 bases). The CDR3 spans 15 residues. V gave up 7 bases and J gave up 0 bases, with 13 bases separating them. Germline loops: CDR1 SNHLY, CDR2 FYNNEI. The CDR3 protein is CASKLAASSYNEQFF. The DNA for the CDR3 is TGTGCCAGCAAGTTAGCGGCGAGCTCCTACAATGAGCAGTTCTTC.

The chain has TRBV15 and TRBJ2-7; 10 nucleotides match TRBD2. After removal of 0 bases from V and 3 bases from J, the junction contained 5 bases not matched to a gene. The germline CDR1 and CDR2 sequences are LNHNV and YYDKDF (reference sequence). The CDR3 extends over 16 amino acids. The DNA of the CDR3 is TGTGCCACCAGCAGAGACCCTAGCGGGAGTGGCTACGAGCAGTACTTC. This gives the protein CATSRDPSGSGYEQYF.

There are a few counts of this clone. V and J are TRBV7-8 and TRBJ1-4; D uncertain. Trimming removed 5 bases from V and 8 bases from J, with 12 bases in between. Germline-derived CDR1 and CDR2 are SGHVS and FQNEAQ. The CDR3 is 13 amino acids. The CDR3 coding sequence is TGTGCCAGCAGCCCTTTGACGTACGAAAAACTGTTTTTT. Translating gives CASSPLTYEKLFF.

The genes are TRBV6-5 and TRBJ1-2, with 11 bases fitting TRBD1. J was trimmed by 7 bases and V by 6 bases; bases with no gene match: 7. CDR1 and CDR2 from the germline V gene are MNHEY and SVGAGI. The CDR3 contains 14 residues. The CDR3, as DNA: TGTGCCAGCAGAGGACAGGGGGCAAGTGGTGGCTACACCTTC. It translates to CASRGQGASGGYTF.

The rearrangement joins TRBV6-1 to TRBJ2-5; D is perhaps TRBD2 (5 bases). Per germline, CDR1 MNHNS and CDR2 SASEGT. This CDR3 has 13 residues. The ends were cut back, 4 bases at V and 5 bases at J, with 11 bases in the middle. In DNA form, the CDR3 reads TGTGCCAGCAGTGCGGGGAATTGGGAGACCCAGTACTTC. Its protein product is CASSAGNWETQYF.

This chain connects TRBV21-1 to TRBJ2-1; TRBD2 was called by the table and not checked on the DNA. TRBV21-1 is a documented pseudogene. The CDR3 runs 14 residues. The DNA for the CDR3 is TGTGCCAGCCCGGCTAGCGGGGGGGGCGATGAGCAGTTCTTC. Translating it yields CASPASGGGDEQFF.

The chain couples TRBV2 to TRBJ1-2, with 7 bases that match TRBD1. After removal of 0 bases from V and 4 bases from J, the junction contained 5 bases not matched to a gene. Germline V gene sequence: CDR1 SNHLY, CDR2 FYNNEI. The CDR3 extends over 15 amino acids. In nucleotides, the CDR3 is TGTGCCAGCAGTGAAGCTTCAGGGGGACTCTATGGCTACACCTTC. Amino acids: CASSEASGGLYGYTF.

The V gene is TRBV6-6, the J gene TRBJ2-7; D is unresolved. The CDR3 has 12 amino acids. V was clipped by 8 bases and J by 2 bases, with 10 bases between them. Germline CDR1 reads MNHNY; CDR2 reads SVGAGI (reference sequence). CDR3 DNA: TGTGCCAGCGGAAGAACCCCCTACGAGCAGTACTTC. This translates into CASGRTPYEQYF.

The V gene is TRBV10-3, the J gene TRBJ2-5; the D gene is possibly TRBD1 (5 bases). Germline V gene sequence: CDR1 ENHRY, CDR2 SYGVKD. This CDR3 has 15 amino acids. The germline V and J ends were trimmed by 0 bases and 2 bases, with 10 bases remaining between them. This CDR3 reads CAISESISGQETQYF. In DNA form, the CDR3 reads TGTGCCATCAGTGAGTCGATCTCAGGGCAAGAGACCCAGTACTTC.

The rearrangement links TRBV6-1 to TRBJ1-2; D possibly corresponds to TRBD1 (6 bases). The germline gives CDR1 MNHNS, CDR2 SASEGT. Trimming cost V 7 bases and J 2 bases, with 14 bases left between them. This CDR3 spans 14 amino acids. The CDR3 here is CASISQGYNYGYTF. CDR3 nucleotides: TGTGCCAGCATATCACAGGGATACAACTATGGCTACACCTTC.